The rows below give T cell receptor beta chains drawn from one sample of a study of T cell responses to AZD1222 COVID-19 vaccine. TCRdb keeps only in-frame clones here, not all; method: immunoSEQ multiplex PCR. The sample includes fewer than 200,000 clones, 91% of them seen just once. The sequences come from peripheral blood, collected on day 0 of AZD1222 vaccination. These receptors came from an adult in good health. Both conserved end residues are part of each CDR3. Fields, in order: D gene, clone size, J gene, V gene, CDR3 DNA, CDR3 protein. D genes are given only for firm matches. Size is omitted from some rows. Given values are once, few, many or a class for expanded clones.

d_call: .; clone_size: .; j_call: TRBJ2-7; v_call: TRBV5-1; cdr3_nt: TGCGCCAGCAGCCCCAATCTAGGGGGAAACTCCTACGAGCAGTACTTC; cdr3_aa: CASSPNLGGNSYEQYF
d_call: .; clone_size: .; j_call: TRBJ2-2; v_call: TRBV25-1; cdr3_nt: TGTGCCAGCAGTGAATACGACGGCACCGGGGAGCTGTTTTTT; cdr3_aa: CASSEYDGTGELFF
d_call: .; clone_size: .; j_call: TRBJ1-2; v_call: TRBV11-2; cdr3_nt: TGTGCCAGCAGCTTAATGGGGAATGGCTACACCTTC; cdr3_aa: CASSLMGNGYTF
d_call: TRBD1; clone_size: .; j_call: TRBJ1-1; v_call: TRBV29-1; cdr3_nt: TGCAGCGGGGTTCAGGGGGGCACTGAAGCTTTCTTT; cdr3_aa: CSGVQGGTEAFF
d_call: .; clone_size: .; j_call: TRBJ1-5; v_call: TRBV15; cdr3_nt: TGTGCCACCAGCGAAACTAGTAGCGATAATCAGCCCCAGCATTTT; cdr3_aa: CATSETSSDNQPQHF
d_call: .; clone_size: .; j_call: TRBJ1-4; v_call: TRBV6-5; cdr3_nt: TGTGCCAGCAGTCCCAGGGCTCCTAATGAAAAACTGTTTTTT; cdr3_aa: CASSPRAPNEKLFF
d_call: TRBD1; clone_size: .; j_call: TRBJ1-6; v_call: TRBV30; cdr3_nt: TGTGCCTGGGACCGCAACAGGGGAAATTCACCCCTCCACTTT; cdr3_aa: CAWDRNRGNSPLHF
d_call: .; clone_size: .; j_call: TRBJ1-1; v_call: TRBV6-5; cdr3_nt: TGTGCCAGCAGACAGGGCATCAGCACTGAAGCTTTCTTT; cdr3_aa: CASRQGISTEAFF
d_call: .; clone_size: .; j_call: TRBJ2-2; v_call: TRBV4-3; cdr3_nt: TGCGCCAGCAGCCAAGATCCCGACAGCTCGAACACCGGGGAGCTGTTTTTT; cdr3_aa: CASSQDPDSSNTGELFF
d_call: .; clone_size: .; j_call: TRBJ2-3; v_call: TRBV5-1; cdr3_nt: TGCGCCAGCAGCTTGCGGCGTCAGAGCACAGATACGCAGTATTTT; cdr3_aa: CASSLRRQSTDTQYF
d_call: .; clone_size: .; j_call: TRBJ2-7; v_call: TRBV5-4; cdr3_nt: TGTGCCAGCAGCTTGTATACTACGGGAGAGTACTTC; cdr3_aa: CASSLYTTGEYF
d_call: TRBD2; clone_size: once; j_call: TRBJ2-5; v_call: TRBV28; cdr3_nt: TGTGCCAGCAGTTCCCAGCGGGGGGTATACACCCAGTACTTC; cdr3_aa: CASSSQRGVYTQYF
d_call: .; clone_size: .; j_call: TRBJ2-1; v_call: TRBV6-2/TRBV6-3; cdr3_nt: TGTGCCAGCAGCGAGACGATGGAGCAGTTCTTC; cdr3_aa: CASSETMEQFF
d_call: .; clone_size: .; j_call: TRBJ2-2; v_call: TRBV4-1; cdr3_nt: TGCGCCAGCAGCCAAGATTGGACCGGGGAGCTGTTTTTT; cdr3_aa: CASSQDWTGELFF
d_call: .; clone_size: once; j_call: TRBJ1-1; v_call: TRBV27; cdr3_nt: TGTGCCAGCAGTTCCTATACAGGGAGTAGGTCTAGCGACACTGAAGCTTTCTTT; cdr3_aa: CASSSYTGSRSSDTEAFF
d_call: .; clone_size: .; j_call: TRBJ1-4; v_call: TRBV30; cdr3_nt: TGTGCCTGGAGCGGGCGACAGTTTTTTAATGAAAAACTGTTTTTT; cdr3_aa: CAWSGRQFFNEKLFF
d_call: .; clone_size: .; j_call: TRBJ1-5; v_call: TRBV28; cdr3_nt: TGTGCCAGCAGTTTAGGGGCCGGGAGGGGAAGAGATCAGCCCCAGCATTTT; cdr3_aa: CASSLGAGRGRDQPQHF
d_call: TRBD1; clone_size: .; j_call: TRBJ1-5; v_call: TRBV6-5; cdr3_nt: TGTGCCAGCAGGGGACAGTTAAATCAGCCCCAGCATTTT; cdr3_aa: CASRGQLNQPQHF
d_call: TRBD1; clone_size: once; j_call: TRBJ1-5; v_call: TRBV10-3; cdr3_nt: TGTGCCATCAGTGATCGGGACAGGGGAATCGGTACCGGGGGCAATCAGCCCCAGCATTTT; cdr3_aa: CAISDRDRGIGTGGNQPQHF
d_call: TRBD2; clone_size: .; j_call: TRBJ2-3; v_call: TRBV27; cdr3_nt: TGTGCCAGCAGTTTACGGGGGGGGGATACGCAGTATTTT; cdr3_aa: CASSLRGGDTQYF
d_call: TRBD2; clone_size: .; j_call: TRBJ2-1; v_call: TRBV28; cdr3_nt: TGTGCCAGCAGTTGGGGCGGGAGGCTGAATGAGCAGTTCTTC; cdr3_aa: CASSWGGRLNEQFF
d_call: .; clone_size: .; j_call: TRBJ1-3; v_call: TRBV29-1; cdr3_nt: TGCAGCGGCTCGGTTGGGGCGTCTGGAAACACCATATATTTT; cdr3_aa: CSGSVGASGNTIYF
d_call: .; clone_size: .; j_call: TRBJ2-7; v_call: TRBV25-1; cdr3_nt: TGTGCCAGCAGTGAAGGGGTCAGGAACTCCTACGAGCAGTACTTC; cdr3_aa: CASSEGVRNSYEQYF
d_call: .; clone_size: .; j_call: TRBJ1-1; v_call: TRBV10-1; cdr3_nt: TGCGCCAGCAGTGAGTCAATTCGGCCAGGGAGGCATACTGAAGCTTTCTTT; cdr3_aa: CASSESIRPGRHTEAFF
d_call: TRBD2; clone_size: .; j_call: TRBJ2-7; v_call: TRBV27; cdr3_nt: TGTGCCAGCAGTTTGAGGGAGGGCGTGGACGAGCAGTACTTC; cdr3_aa: CASSLREGVDEQYF
d_call: .; clone_size: .; j_call: TRBJ2-5; v_call: TRBV6-5; cdr3_nt: TGTGCCAGCAGTTCACTTGGGTCCCAAGAGACCCAGTACTTC; cdr3_aa: CASSSLGSQETQYF
d_call: TRBD1; clone_size: .; j_call: TRBJ1-2; v_call: TRBV7-9; cdr3_nt: TGTGCCAGCAGTATCGGACAGGATCTCTATGGCTACACCTTC; cdr3_aa: CASSIGQDLYGYTF
d_call: .; clone_size: .; j_call: TRBJ1-2; v_call: TRBV7-9; cdr3_nt: TGTGCCAGCAGCTCGACAGGCAGCGCCCCAGCTAACTATGGCTACACCTTC; cdr3_aa: CASSSTGSAPANYGYTF
d_call: TRBD1; clone_size: once; j_call: TRBJ1-1; v_call: TRBV6-5; cdr3_nt: TGTGCCAGCAGGGATAAAGACAGGGCGGAAGCTTTCTTT; cdr3_aa: CASRDKDRAEAFF
d_call: .; clone_size: .; j_call: TRBJ2-6; v_call: TRBV30; cdr3_nt: TGTGCCTGGAGTTTAACCGGGATCTCTGGGGCCAACGTCCTGACTTTC; cdr3_aa: CAWSLTGISGANVLTF
d_call: TRBD1; clone_size: .; j_call: TRBJ2-7; v_call: TRBV4-1; cdr3_nt: TGCGCCAGCAGCCCCGGGGACAGGGTCTACGAGCAGTACTTC; cdr3_aa: CASSPGDRVYEQYF
d_call: .; clone_size: .; j_call: TRBJ1-5; v_call: TRBV28; cdr3_nt: TGTGCCAGCACTACGGTGGATCAGCCCCAGCATTTT; cdr3_aa: CASTTVDQPQHF
d_call: .; clone_size: .; j_call: TRBJ2-1; v_call: TRBV15; cdr3_nt: TGTGCCACCAGCATTCGGGATAAGTCCTACAATGAGCAGTTCTTC; cdr3_aa: CATSIRDKSYNEQFF
d_call: .; clone_size: .; j_call: TRBJ1-1; v_call: TRBV10-1; cdr3_nt: TGCGCCAGCAGTGAGTCCTCCCGGACTGAAGCTTTCTTT; cdr3_aa: CASSESSRTEAFF
d_call: .; clone_size: .; j_call: TRBJ1-2; v_call: TRBV30; cdr3_nt: TGTGCCTGTCGACAGGACAGATTTAACTATGGCTACACCTTC; cdr3_aa: CACRQDRFNYGYTF
d_call: .; clone_size: .; j_call: TRBJ2-1; v_call: TRBV6-2/TRBV6-3; cdr3_nt: TGTGCCAGCAGCCCCAGGTTCAATGAGCAGTTCTTC; cdr3_aa: CASSPRFNEQFF
d_call: TRBD2; clone_size: .; j_call: TRBJ2-1; v_call: TRBV7-9; cdr3_nt: TGTGCCAGCAGCTCTACTAGCGGGATATACAATGAGCAGTTCTTC; cdr3_aa: CASSSTSGIYNEQFF
d_call: .; clone_size: .; j_call: TRBJ2-3; v_call: TRBV25-1; cdr3_nt: TGTGCCAGCAGTGAAAATGGCAGGGCAGCCACAGATACGCAGTATTTT; cdr3_aa: CASSENGRAATDTQYF
d_call: .; clone_size: .; j_call: TRBJ1-5; v_call: TRBV7-2; cdr3_nt: TGTGCCAGCAGCTTAGGCCGGAATAGCAATCAGCCCCAGCATTTT; cdr3_aa: CASSLGRNSNQPQHF
d_call: TRBD1; clone_size: .; j_call: TRBJ1-1; v_call: TRBV3-1/TRBV3-2; cdr3_nt: TGTGCCAGCAGCCAGGTAAGGACAGGGTGTACTGAAGCTTTCTTT; cdr3_aa: CASSQVRTGCTEAFF
d_call: TRBD2; clone_size: .; j_call: TRBJ2-7; v_call: TRBV27; cdr3_nt: TGTGCCAGCAAGGCTAGCGGATTATACGAGCAGTACTTC; cdr3_aa: CASKASGLYEQYF
d_call: .; clone_size: .; j_call: TRBJ1-1; v_call: TRBV4-1; cdr3_nt: TGCGCCAGCAGCCAAGGGGGGGTAGCTGAAGCTTTCTTT; cdr3_aa: CASSQGGVAEAFF
d_call: .; clone_size: .; j_call: TRBJ1-2; v_call: TRBV24-1; cdr3_nt: TGTGCCACCAGTGCCCTTGGGAGTCAGGGTAACCTCGATGGCTACACCTTC; cdr3_aa: CATSALGSQGNLDGYTF
d_call: TRBD1; clone_size: .; j_call: TRBJ2-7; v_call: TRBV10-3; cdr3_nt: TGTGCCATCAGTGAGCCTGGACAGGGTCAAGACTACGAGCAGTACTTC; cdr3_aa: CAISEPGQGQDYEQYF
d_call: .; clone_size: .; j_call: TRBJ2-5; v_call: TRBV3-1/TRBV3-2; cdr3_nt: TGTGCCAGCAGCCAAGATGTGGAGACCCAGTACTTC; cdr3_aa: CASSQDVETQYF
d_call: .; clone_size: .; j_call: TRBJ2-7; v_call: TRBV7-3; cdr3_nt: TGTGCCAGCAGCTTAAGCGGAGGGGGGTCCTACGAGCAGTACTTC; cdr3_aa: CASSLSGGGSYEQYF
d_call: TRBD1; clone_size: .; j_call: TRBJ1-4; v_call: TRBV4-3; cdr3_nt: TGCGCCAGCAGCCGGGGCGGGGACAGGGGCAGAGAAAAACTGTTTTTT; cdr3_aa: CASSRGGDRGREKLFF
d_call: .; clone_size: .; j_call: TRBJ2-7; v_call: TRBV7-8; cdr3_nt: TGTGCCAGCAGCTTAGCTACCGAGCAGTACTTC; cdr3_aa: CASSLATEQYF
d_call: .; clone_size: once; j_call: TRBJ1-5; v_call: TRBV7-2; cdr3_nt: TGTGCCAGCAGCAAAGGGGGACGTAATCAGCCCCAGCATTTT; cdr3_aa: CASSKGGRNQPQHF
d_call: .; clone_size: few; j_call: TRBJ1-2; v_call: TRBV27; cdr3_nt: TGTGCCAGCAGTAACGGACAGCACTATGGCTACACCTTC; cdr3_aa: CASSNGQHYGYTF
d_call: TRBD1; clone_size: .; j_call: TRBJ1-1; v_call: TRBV5-4; cdr3_nt: TGTGCCAGCACCAAAAAACAGGGGCGGACTGAAGCTTTCTTT; cdr3_aa: CASTKKQGRTEAFF
d_call: .; clone_size: .; j_call: TRBJ1-5; v_call: TRBV5-1; cdr3_nt: TGCGCCAGCAGCCCCGATAACAGGGTCGGCCAGCCCCAGCATTTT; cdr3_aa: CASSPDNRVGQPQHF
d_call: .; clone_size: .; j_call: TRBJ1-6; v_call: TRBV14; cdr3_nt: TGTGCCAGCAGCCGGGGACCGCATAATTCACCCCTCCACTTT; cdr3_aa: CASSRGPHNSPLHF
d_call: .; clone_size: once; j_call: TRBJ1-1; v_call: TRBV6-2/TRBV6-3; cdr3_nt: TGTGCCAGCAGTTACTCGCCCACAGCCGAAGAAGCTTTCTTT; cdr3_aa: CASSYSPTAEEAFF
d_call: .; clone_size: .; j_call: TRBJ1-5; v_call: TRBV28; cdr3_nt: TGTGCCAGCAGTGCACCCTCAGGGGTTCAGCCCCAGCATTTT; cdr3_aa: CASSAPSGVQPQHF